The source of this T cell receptor beta chain is a study of blood T cell repertoires in COVID-19. Living in about two dozen US areas, the participants were between roughly 18 and 89 years of age. Measured with immunoSEQ multiplex PCR; TCRdb has only the in-frame clones, and not every one. The table lists about 81,000 clones, roughly 90% of them singletons. The clonotype originates from a woman in her forties or fifties with acute COVID-19. What was sequenced was PBMCs or T cells enriched from blood (not recorded which).

The CDR3, as DNA: TGTGCCAGCAGACCCGGACAGTACAATGAGCAGTTCTTC. Protein product: CASRPGQYNEQFF. The rearrangement links TRBV27 to TRBJ2-1; TRBD1 might be the D (6 bases). CDR1 is MNHEY and CDR2 is SMNVEV in the germline V gene (reference sequence). The CDR3 is made up of 13 amino acids. Trimming shortened V by 6 bases and J by 4 bases, and 10 bases separated the two germline ends.